This T cell receptor (beta chain) was recorded in a study of shared clonotypes between healthy human individuals. Germline CDR1 is MNHEY and CDR2 is SVGAGI. The CDR3 contains 15 residues. J gave up 5 bases and V 4 bases, and 9 bases lay outside the gene matches. Deep-level assay runs were performed. The protocol was immunoSEQ multiplex PCR, while the TCRdb copy is restricted to in-frame clones and leaves out a portion. In the table there are roughly 2,500,000 clones, approximately 93% of which are singletons. The TCR was taken from a man between 18 and 29 years old in good health. Some clones in this sample may be carry-over from other donors' samples. The sequencing input was naive CD4+ T cells from PBMCs. As to subset: CD45RA+ positively selected. The chain joins TRBV6-5 to TRBJ2-5; 8 bases match TRBD1. The CDR3 is CASSFLGQGTETQYF. The CDR3, as DNA: TGTGCCAGCAGTTTCCTCGGACAGGGTACGGAGACCCAGTACTTC.